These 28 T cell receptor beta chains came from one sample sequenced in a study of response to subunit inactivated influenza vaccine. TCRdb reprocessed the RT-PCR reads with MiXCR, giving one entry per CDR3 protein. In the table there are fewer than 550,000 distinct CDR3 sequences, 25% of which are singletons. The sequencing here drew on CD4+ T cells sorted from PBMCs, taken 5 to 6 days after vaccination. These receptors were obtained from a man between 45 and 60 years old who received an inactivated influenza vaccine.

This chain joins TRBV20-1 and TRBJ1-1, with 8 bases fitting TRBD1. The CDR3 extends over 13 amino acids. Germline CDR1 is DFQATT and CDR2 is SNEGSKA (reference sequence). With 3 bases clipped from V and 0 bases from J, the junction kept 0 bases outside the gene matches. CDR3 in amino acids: CSARTGVNTEAFF. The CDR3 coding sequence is TGCAGTGCTAGGACAGGGGTGAACACTGAAGCTTTCTTT.

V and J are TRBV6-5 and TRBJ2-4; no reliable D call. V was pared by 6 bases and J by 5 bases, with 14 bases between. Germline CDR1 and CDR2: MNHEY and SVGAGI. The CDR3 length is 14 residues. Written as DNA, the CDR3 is TGTGCCAGCAGATCTCGGTGGGTGGAAAACATTCAGTACTTC. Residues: CASRSRWVENIQYF.

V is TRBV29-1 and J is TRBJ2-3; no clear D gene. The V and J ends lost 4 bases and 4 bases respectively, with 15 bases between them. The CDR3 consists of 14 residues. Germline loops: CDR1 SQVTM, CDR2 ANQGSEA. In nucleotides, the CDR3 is TGCAGCGTTGTCAGGAATCCGACACCAGATACGCAGTATTTT. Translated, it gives CSVVRNPTPDTQYF.

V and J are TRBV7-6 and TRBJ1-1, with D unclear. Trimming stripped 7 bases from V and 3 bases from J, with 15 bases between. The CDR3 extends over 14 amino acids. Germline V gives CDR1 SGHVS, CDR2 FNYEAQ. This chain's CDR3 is CASKARPQYTEAFF. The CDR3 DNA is TGTGCCAGCAAGGCACGACCCCAGTACACTGAAGCTTTCTTT. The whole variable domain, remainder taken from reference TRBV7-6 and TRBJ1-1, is GAGVSQSPRYKVTKRGQDVALRCDPISGHVSLYWYRQALGQGPEFLTYFNYEAQQDKSGLPNDRFSAERPEGSISTLTIQRTEQRDSAMYRCASKARPQYTEAFFGQGTRLTVV.

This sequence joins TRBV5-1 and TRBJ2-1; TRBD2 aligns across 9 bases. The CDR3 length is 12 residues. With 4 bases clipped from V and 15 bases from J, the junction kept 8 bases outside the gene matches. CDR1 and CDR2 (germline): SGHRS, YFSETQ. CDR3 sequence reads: CASSGEPGLAFF. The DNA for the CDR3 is TGCGCCAGCAGCGGCGAACCGGGACTAGCGTTCTTC.

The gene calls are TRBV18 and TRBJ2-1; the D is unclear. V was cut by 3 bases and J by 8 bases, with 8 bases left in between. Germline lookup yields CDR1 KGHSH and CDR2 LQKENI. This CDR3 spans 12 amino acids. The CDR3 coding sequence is TGTGCCAGCTCACCCGTTGGGTATGAGCAGTTCTTC. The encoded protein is CASSPVGYEQFF.

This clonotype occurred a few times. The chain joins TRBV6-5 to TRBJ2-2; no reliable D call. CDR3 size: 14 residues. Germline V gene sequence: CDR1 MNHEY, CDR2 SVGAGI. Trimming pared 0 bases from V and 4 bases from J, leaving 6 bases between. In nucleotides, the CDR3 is TGTGCCAGCAGTTACTCGGAATCCACCGGGGAGCTGTTTTTT. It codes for CASSYSESTGELFF.

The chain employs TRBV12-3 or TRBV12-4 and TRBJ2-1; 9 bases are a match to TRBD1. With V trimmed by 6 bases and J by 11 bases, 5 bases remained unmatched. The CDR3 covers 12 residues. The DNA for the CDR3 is TGTGCCAGCAGACCAGGGACAGGGAAGCAGTTCTTC. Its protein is CASRPGTGKQFF.

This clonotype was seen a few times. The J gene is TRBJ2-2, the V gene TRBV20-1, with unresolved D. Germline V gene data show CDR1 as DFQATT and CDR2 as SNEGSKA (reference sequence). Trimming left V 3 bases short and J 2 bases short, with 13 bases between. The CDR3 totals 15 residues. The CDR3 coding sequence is TGCAGTGCTAGCGATTCCGGACCCAACACCGGGGAGCTGTTTTTT. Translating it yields CSASDSGPNTGELFF.

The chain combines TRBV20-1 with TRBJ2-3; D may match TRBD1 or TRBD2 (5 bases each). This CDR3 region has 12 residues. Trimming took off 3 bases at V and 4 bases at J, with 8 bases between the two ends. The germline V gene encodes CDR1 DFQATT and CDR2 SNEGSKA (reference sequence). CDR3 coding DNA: TGCAGTGCTAGGTTGGGGGCAGATACGCAGTATTTT. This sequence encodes CSARLGADTQYF.

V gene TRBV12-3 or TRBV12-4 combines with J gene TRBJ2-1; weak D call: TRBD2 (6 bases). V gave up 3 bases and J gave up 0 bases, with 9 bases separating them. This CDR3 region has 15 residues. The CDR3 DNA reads TGTGCCAGCAGTTTGCGGGGCAACTCCTACAATGAGCAGTTCTTC. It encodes CASSLRGNSYNEQFF.

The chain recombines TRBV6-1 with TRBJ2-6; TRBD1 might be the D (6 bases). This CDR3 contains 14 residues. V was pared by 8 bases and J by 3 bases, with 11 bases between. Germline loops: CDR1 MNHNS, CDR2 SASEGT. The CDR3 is CASQWGHGANVLTF. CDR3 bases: TGTGCCAGCCAATGGGGGCATGGGGCCAACGTCCTGACTTTC.

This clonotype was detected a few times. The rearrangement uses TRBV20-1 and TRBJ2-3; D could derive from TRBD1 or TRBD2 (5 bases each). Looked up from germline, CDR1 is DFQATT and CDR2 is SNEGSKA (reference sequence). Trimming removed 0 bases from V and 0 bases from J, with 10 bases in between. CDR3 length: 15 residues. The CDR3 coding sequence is TGCAGTGCTAGAGATCTGAGGGGTAGCACAGATACGCAGTATTTT. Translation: CSARDLRGSTDTQYF.

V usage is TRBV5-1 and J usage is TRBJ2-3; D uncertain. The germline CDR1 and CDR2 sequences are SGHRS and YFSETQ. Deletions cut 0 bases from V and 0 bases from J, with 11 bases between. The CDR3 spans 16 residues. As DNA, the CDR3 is TGCGCCAGCAGCTTGGCCATCCGGGCGAGCACAGATACGCAGTATTTT. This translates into CASSLAIRASTDTQYF. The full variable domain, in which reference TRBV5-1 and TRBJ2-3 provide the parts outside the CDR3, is KAGVTQTPRYLIKTRGQQVTLSCSPISGHRSVSWYQQTPGQGLQFLFEYFSETQRNKGNFPGRFSGRQFSNSRSEMNVSTLELGDSALYLCASSLAIRASTDTQYFGPGTRLTVL.

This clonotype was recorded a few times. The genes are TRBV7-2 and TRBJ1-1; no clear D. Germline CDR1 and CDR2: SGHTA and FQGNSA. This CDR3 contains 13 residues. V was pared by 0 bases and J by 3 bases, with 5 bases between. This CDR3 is CASSLAQYTEAFF. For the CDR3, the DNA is TGTGCCAGCAGCTTAGCACAGTACACTGAAGCTTTCTTT.

This chain's CDR3 is CASSKVFVGGSTDTQYF. The DNA of the CDR3 is TGTGCCAGCAGCAAAGTTTTCGTAGGGGGCAGCACAGATACGCAGTATTTT. The chain joins TRBV21-1 to TRBJ2-3; TRBD1 reflects the table's D call only, with no check against the DNA. TRBV21-1 is noted as a pseudogene. CDR3 size: 17 residues.

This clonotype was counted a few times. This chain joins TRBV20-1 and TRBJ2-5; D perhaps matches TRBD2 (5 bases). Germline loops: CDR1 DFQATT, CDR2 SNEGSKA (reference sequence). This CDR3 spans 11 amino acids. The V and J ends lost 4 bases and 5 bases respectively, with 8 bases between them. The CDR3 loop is CSAISGETQYF. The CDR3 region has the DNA TGCAGTGCTATATCGGGGGAGACCCAGTACTTC.

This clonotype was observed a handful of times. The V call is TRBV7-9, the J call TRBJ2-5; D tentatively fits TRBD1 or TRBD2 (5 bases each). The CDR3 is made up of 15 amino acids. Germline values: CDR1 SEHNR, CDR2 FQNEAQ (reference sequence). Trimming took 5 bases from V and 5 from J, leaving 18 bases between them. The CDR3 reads CASSHRDAGLETQYF. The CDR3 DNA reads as TGTGCCAGCAGCCATCGGGACGCCGGGTTGGAGACCCAGTACTTC.

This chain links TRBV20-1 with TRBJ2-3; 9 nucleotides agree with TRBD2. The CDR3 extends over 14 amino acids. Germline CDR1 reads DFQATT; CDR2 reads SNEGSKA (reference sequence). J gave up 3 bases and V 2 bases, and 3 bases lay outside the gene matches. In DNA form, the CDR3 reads TGCAGTGCTAGATTCAGCGGGAGGACAGATACGCAGTATTTT. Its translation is CSARFSGRTDTQYF.

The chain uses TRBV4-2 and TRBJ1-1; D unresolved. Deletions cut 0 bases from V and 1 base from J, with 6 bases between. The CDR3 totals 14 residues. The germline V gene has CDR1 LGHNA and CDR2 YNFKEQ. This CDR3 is CASSQDIANTEAFF. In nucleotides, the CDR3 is TGTGCCAGCAGCCAAGATATAGCGAACACTGAAGCTTTCTTT.

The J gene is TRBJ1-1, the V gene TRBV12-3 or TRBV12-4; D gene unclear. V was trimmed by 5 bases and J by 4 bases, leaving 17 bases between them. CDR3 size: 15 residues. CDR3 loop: CASSPGLEKSTEAFF. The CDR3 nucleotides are TGTGCCAGCAGTCCCGGACTGGAAAAGAGCACTGAAGCTTTCTTT.

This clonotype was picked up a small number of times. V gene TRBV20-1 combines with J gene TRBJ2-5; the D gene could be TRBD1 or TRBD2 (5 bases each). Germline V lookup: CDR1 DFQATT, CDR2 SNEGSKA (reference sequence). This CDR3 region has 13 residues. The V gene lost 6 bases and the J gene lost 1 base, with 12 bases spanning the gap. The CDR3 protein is CSAGRHRQETQYF. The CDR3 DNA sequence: TGCAGTGCGGGACGCCACCGCCAAGAGACCCAGTACTTC.

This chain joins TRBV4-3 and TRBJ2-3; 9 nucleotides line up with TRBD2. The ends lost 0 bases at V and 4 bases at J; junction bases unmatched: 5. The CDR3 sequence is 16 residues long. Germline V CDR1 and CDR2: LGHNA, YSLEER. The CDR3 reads CASSQEFAGGPDTQYF. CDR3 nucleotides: TGCGCCAGCAGCCAAGAGTTCGCGGGGGGGCCAGATACGCAGTATTTT.

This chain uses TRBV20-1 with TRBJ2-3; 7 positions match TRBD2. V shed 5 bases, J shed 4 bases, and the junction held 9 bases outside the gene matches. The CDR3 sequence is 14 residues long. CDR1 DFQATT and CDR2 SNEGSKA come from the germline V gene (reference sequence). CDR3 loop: CSAPRDYRSDTQYF. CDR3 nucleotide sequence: TGCAGTGCTCCCCGGGACTACCGCTCAGATACGCAGTATTTT.

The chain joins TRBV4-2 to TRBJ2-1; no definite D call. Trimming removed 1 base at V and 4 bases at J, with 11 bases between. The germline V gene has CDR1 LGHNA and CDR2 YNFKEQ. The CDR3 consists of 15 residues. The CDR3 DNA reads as TGTGCCAGCAGCCAAGCCCCGGACGCATACAATGAGCAGTTCTTC. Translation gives CASSQAPDAYNEQFF.

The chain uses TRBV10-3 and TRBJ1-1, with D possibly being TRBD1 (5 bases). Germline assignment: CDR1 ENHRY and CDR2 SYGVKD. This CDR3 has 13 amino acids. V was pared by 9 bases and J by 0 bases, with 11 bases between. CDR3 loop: CAIKGTVNTEAFF. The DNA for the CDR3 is TGTGCCATTAAAGGGACGGTGAACACTGAAGCTTTCTTT.

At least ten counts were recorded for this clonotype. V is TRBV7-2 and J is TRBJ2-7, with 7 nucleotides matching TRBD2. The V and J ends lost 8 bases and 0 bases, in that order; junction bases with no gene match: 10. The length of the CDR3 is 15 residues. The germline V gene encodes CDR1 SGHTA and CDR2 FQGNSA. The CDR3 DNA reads TGTGCCAGCCGAAGCCGTCGCGGGAGCTCCTACGAGCAGTACTTC. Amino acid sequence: CASRSRRGSSYEQYF.

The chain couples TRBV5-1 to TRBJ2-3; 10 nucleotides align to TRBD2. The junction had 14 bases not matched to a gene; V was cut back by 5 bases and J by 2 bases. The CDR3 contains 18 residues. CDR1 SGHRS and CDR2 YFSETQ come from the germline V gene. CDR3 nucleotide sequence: TGCGCCAGCAGTCTGATCTTAGCGGGAGGATTAAACACAGATACGCAGTATTTT. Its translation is CASSLILAGGLNTDTQYF.